The following is a T cell receptor (beta chain) sequence with its context. Its antigen is currently unknown. V lost 8 bases and J lost 7, with 14 bases in between. The CDR3 length is 12 residues. Looked up from germline, CDR1 is MDHEN and CDR2 is SYDVKM. The method was immunoSEQ multiplex PCR; TCRdb's version includes in-frame clones alone and lacks a portion of them. Of about 14,000 clones listed, roughly four fifths are singletons. Noted time point: 2014-2015 season, pre-vaccination. Before and after seasonal inactivated influenza vaccination, adults gave blood for sorting CD4 subsets for sequencing. This sample was included in a study of follicular helper T cells after annual influenza vaccination. The wider study: For some subjects, blood spans the 2013-2014, 2014-2015 and 2015-2016 annual vaccinations. Study-level points and caveats: ICOS-CD38- cTfh most often held earlier Day 7 ICOS+CD38+ clones.

The sequencing here drew on CXCR5- memory CD4+ T cells sorted from blood, taken on the day of influenza vaccination. The genes are TRBV28 and TRBJ1-1, with D perhaps TRBD1 (5 bases). The origin of this receptor is an adult who received the influenza vaccine. The CDR3 coding sequence is TGTGCCAGCCTCAAGGGGACCGGTGAAGCTTTCTTT. Its protein is CASLKGTGEAFF.